The entry below gives a single T cell receptor beta chain sequence along with its context. V gave up 0 bases and J gave up 0 bases, with 8 bases separating them. CDR3 length: 15 amino acids. In germline, CDR1 is MNHNY, CDR2 SVGAGI (reference sequence). The source of the sample is a study of T cell repertoires in cytomegalovirus infection. TCRdb reprocessed the reads with MiXCR, giving one entry per CDR3 protein. This sample has about 100,000 distinct CDR3 sequences, with under 25% found just once. Sample: CD8+ T cells from PBMCs. The sequence was obtained from a human donor in good health (CMV status not recorded). Some clones in this sample may be carry-over from other donors' samples. J is TRBJ1-1 and V is TRBV6-6; D not resolved. The CDR3 sequence is CASSYSIQLNTEAFF. CDR3 nucleotides: TGTGCCAGCAGTTACTCGATACAGTTGAACACTGAAGCTTTCTTT.